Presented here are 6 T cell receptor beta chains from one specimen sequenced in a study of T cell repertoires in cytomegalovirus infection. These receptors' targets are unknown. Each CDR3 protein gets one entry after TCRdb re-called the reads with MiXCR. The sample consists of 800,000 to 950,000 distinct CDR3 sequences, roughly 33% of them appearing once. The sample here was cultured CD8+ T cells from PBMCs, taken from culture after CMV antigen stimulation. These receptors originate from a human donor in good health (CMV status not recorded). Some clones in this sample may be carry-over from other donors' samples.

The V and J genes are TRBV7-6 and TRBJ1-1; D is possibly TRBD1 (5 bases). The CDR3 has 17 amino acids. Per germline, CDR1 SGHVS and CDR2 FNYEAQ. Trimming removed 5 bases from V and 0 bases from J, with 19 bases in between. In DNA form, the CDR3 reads TGTGCCAGCAGCCCAATTGGGGCGAACACCATGAACACTGAAGCTTTCTTT. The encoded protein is CASSPIGANTMNTEAFF.

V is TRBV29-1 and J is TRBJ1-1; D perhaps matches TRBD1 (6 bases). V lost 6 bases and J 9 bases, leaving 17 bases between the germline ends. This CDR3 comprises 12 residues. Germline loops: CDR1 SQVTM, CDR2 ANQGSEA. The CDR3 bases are TGCAGCGTCGGGGGCTCAGGTACGAAAGCTTTCTTT. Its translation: CSVGGSGTKAFF.

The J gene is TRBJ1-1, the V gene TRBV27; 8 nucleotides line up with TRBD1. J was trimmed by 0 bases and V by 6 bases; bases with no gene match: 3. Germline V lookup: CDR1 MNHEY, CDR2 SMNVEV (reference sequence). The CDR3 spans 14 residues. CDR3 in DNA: TGTGCCAGCAGAATACAGGGGGTGAACACTGAAGCTTTCTTT. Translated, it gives CASRIQGVNTEAFF.

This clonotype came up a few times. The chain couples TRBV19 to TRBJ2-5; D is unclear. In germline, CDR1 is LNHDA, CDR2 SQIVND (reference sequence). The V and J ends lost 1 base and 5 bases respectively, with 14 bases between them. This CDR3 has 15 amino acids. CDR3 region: CASSIGDTQRETQYF. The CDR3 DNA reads TGTGCCAGTAGTATAGGTGACACTCAGAGGGAGACCCAGTACTTC.

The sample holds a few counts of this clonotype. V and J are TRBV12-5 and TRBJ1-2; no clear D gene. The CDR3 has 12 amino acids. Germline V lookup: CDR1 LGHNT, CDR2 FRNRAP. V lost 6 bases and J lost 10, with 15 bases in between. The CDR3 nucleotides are TGTGCTAGTGGCTTCCAGGCAGAATCCTACACCTTC. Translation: CASGFQAESYTF. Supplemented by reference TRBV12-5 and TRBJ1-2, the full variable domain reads DARVTQTPRHKVTEMGQEVTMRCQPILGHNTVFWYRQTMMQGLELLAYFRNRAPLDDSGMPKDRFSAEMPDATLATLKIQPSEPRDSAVYFCASGFQAESYTFGSGTRLTVV.

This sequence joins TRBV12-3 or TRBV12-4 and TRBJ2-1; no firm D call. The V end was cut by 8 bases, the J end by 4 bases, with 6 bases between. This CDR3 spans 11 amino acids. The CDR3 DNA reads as TGTGCCAGCCGAAGGTACAATGAGCAGTTCTTC. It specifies CASRRYNEQFF.